A selection of T cell receptor beta chains follows, all from one sample in a study of shared clonotypes between healthy human individuals. Profiled with immunoSEQ multiplex PCR; TCRdb holds only in-frame clones, not every one. There are about 2.1 million clones in the sample; over 85% occur only once, and about 1.6% lies in the top ten. Material for sequencing was naive CD8+ T cells from PBMCs. Source of these receptors: a man aged 18 to 29 in good health. Some clones in this sample may be carry-over from other donors' samples. Both conserved end residues are part of each CDR3. D genes are given only for firm matches. Only some rows state a clone size, as once, few, many or a class for expanded clones.

V gene: TRBV21-1; D gene: -; clone size: -; J gene: TRBJ2-7; CDR3 DNA: TGTGCCAGCAGCAAAGGGGTAGCGGGATATCGAGCCTACGAGCAGTACTTC; CDR3 protein: CASSKGVAGYRAYEQYF
V gene: TRBV27; D gene: -; clone size: -; J gene: TRBJ2-7; CDR3 DNA: TGTGCCAGCAGTTTTTTTGCCGCCTACGAGCAGTACTTC; CDR3 protein: CASSFFAAYEQYF
V gene: TRBV5-4; D gene: -; clone size: -; J gene: TRBJ1-2; CDR3 DNA: TGTGCCAGCAGCCCAACGACAGGCAACTATGGCTACACCTTC; CDR3 protein: CASSPTTGNYGYTF
V gene: TRBV5-4; D gene: -; clone size: -; J gene: TRBJ1-2; CDR3 DNA: TGTGCCAGCAGCCCCGGGGCGTTCTATGGCTACACCTTC; CDR3 protein: CASSPGAFYGYTF
V gene: TRBV29-1; D gene: -; clone size: -; J gene: TRBJ2-3; CDR3 DNA: TGCAGCGTTGACGACTCCCTCTATACGCAGTATTTT; CDR3 protein: CSVDDSLYTQYF
V gene: TRBV28; D gene: -; clone size: -; J gene: TRBJ1-2; CDR3 DNA: TGTGCCAGCAGTTCACGAATTTCCGCTGGCTACACCTTC; CDR3 protein: CASSSRISAGYTF
V gene: TRBV11-2; D gene: TRBD1; clone size: -; J gene: TRBJ1-2; CDR3 DNA: TGTGCCAGCAGCAAGGGGACAGGGGAAGGCTACACCTTC; CDR3 protein: CASSKGTGEGYTF
V gene: TRBV4-2; D gene: -; clone size: -; J gene: TRBJ1-5; CDR3 DNA: TGTGCCAGCAGCCAAGGGATTCAAGGGCCCCAGCATTTT; CDR3 protein: CASSQGIQGPQHF
V gene: TRBV18; D gene: -; clone size: -; J gene: TRBJ1-5; CDR3 DNA: TGTGCCAGCTCACCAGAGTTAGGGGATCAGCCCCAGCATTTT; CDR3 protein: CASSPELGDQPQHF
V gene: TRBV19; D gene: -; clone size: -; J gene: TRBJ1-2; CDR3 DNA: TGTGCCAGTAGTGCCTCATCGGATGGTGGCTACACCTTC; CDR3 protein: CASSASSDGGYTF
V gene: TRBV19; D gene: TRBD2; clone size: once; J gene: TRBJ2-3; CDR3 DNA: TGTGCCACCCAACTAGCGGGAGGGACAGATACGCAGTATTTT; CDR3 protein: CATQLAGGTDTQYF
V gene: TRBV28; D gene: -; clone size: -; J gene: TRBJ1-5; CDR3 DNA: TGTGCCAGCAGTTTCGGAGGGAAAAGTAGAGATCAGCCCCAGCATTTT; CDR3 protein: CASSFGGKSRDQPQHF
V gene: TRBV28; D gene: -; clone size: -; J gene: TRBJ2-1; CDR3 DNA: TGTGCCAGCAGCCTCTTGAGGTCCTACAATGAGCAGTTCTTC; CDR3 protein: CASSLLRSYNEQFF
V gene: TRBV7-9; D gene: TRBD1; clone size: -; J gene: TRBJ2-1; CDR3 DNA: TGTGCCAGCAGCCAACAGGGGAAGGGTGAGCAGTTCTTC; CDR3 protein: CASSQQGKGEQFF
V gene: TRBV9; D gene: -; clone size: -; J gene: TRBJ1-4; CDR3 DNA: TGTGCCAGCAGCGTAGGCAGCCCTAATGAAAAACTGTTTTTT; CDR3 protein: CASSVGSPNEKLFF
V gene: TRBV7-2; D gene: -; clone size: -; J gene: TRBJ2-7; CDR3 DNA: TGTGCCAGCAGCCCCGACAGGACCTACGAGCAGTACTTC; CDR3 protein: CASSPDRTYEQYF